A single sample is the source of the 11 T cell receptor beta chains below, sequenced in a study of cytomegalovirus exposure and HLA in healthy donors. The PCR made use of 60 Vbeta and 13 Jbeta primers. The repertoire was sequenced with immunoSEQ multiplex PCR; TCRdb's copy has only in-frame clones and lacks some. In the table there are about 140,000 clones, around 78% of which are singletons. The sequencing sample was made of PBMCs. These receptors were taken from a woman under 30 in good health and CMV-seropositive.

V gene TRBV27 combines with J gene TRBJ1-4, with D possibly matching TRBD1 (6 bases). Trimming cost V 5 bases and J 7 bases, with 17 bases left between them. The CDR3 sequence is 15 residues long. Germline CDR1 and CDR2: MNHEY and SMNVEV (reference sequence). This chain's CDR3 is CASSKQGGVREKLFF. The CDR3 DNA is TGTGCCAGCAGTAAACAGGGCGGTGTTCGTGAAAAACTGTTTTTT.

The chain uses TRBV6-5 and TRBJ1-6; 7 nucleotides align to TRBD1. J lost 10 bases, V lost 6 bases, and 6 bases had no gene match. Germline CDR1 MNHEY, CDR2 SVGAGI. CDR3 length: 13 residues. The DNA for the CDR3 is TGTGCCAGCAGCGACTGGGGACAGTCACCCCTCCACTTT. As protein: CASSDWGQSPLHF.

The chain employs TRBV5-1 and TRBJ1-3, with D tentatively TRBD1 (5 bases). V was shortened by 2 bases and J by 0 bases, with 12 bases between the two germline ends. Germline V gene data show CDR1 as SGHRS and CDR2 as YFSETQ. The CDR3 sequence is 16 residues long. The CDR3 is CASSFGAVASGNTIYF. CDR3 in DNA: TGCGCCAGCAGCTTTGGGGCAGTGGCCTCTGGAAACACCATATATTTT.

The rearrangement links TRBV7-6 to TRBJ2-5; TRBD2 matches at 7 bases. The closer fit of TRBJ2-7 to the DNA end suggests the J call may be wrong. The CDR3 runs 15 residues. Germline V gene data show CDR1 as SGHVS and CDR2 as FNYEAQ. The chain's CDR3 is CASSAAGVGSYEQYF. The CDR3 bases are TGTGCCAGCAGCGCGGCGGGGGTAGGTTCCTACGAGCAGTACTTC.

The chain recombines TRBV5-1 with TRBJ1-2, with D maybe TRBD1 (5 bases). CDR1 is SGHRS and CDR2 is YFSETQ in the germline V gene. V gave up 0 bases and J gave up 1 base, with 7 bases separating them. This CDR3 spans 14 amino acids. CDR3 in amino acids: CASSLAGDNYGYTF. The CDR3 DNA sequence: TGCGCCAGCAGCTTGGCGGGGGATAACTATGGCTACACCTTC.

This chain links TRBV27 with TRBJ1-5; D gene unclear. The CDR3 runs to 15 residues. CDR1 and CDR2 (germline): MNHEY, SMNVEV (reference sequence). Trimming cost V 0 bases and J 4 bases, with 10 bases left between them. CDR3 sequence: CASSLSWRVNQPQHF. CDR3 in DNA: TGTGCCAGCAGTTTATCTTGGAGAGTGAATCAGCCCCAGCATTTT.

The genes are TRBV7-2 and TRBJ1-1, with a possible D match to TRBD1 (5 bases). Germline V lookup: CDR1 SGHTA, CDR2 FQGNSA. The CDR3 is 17 amino acids. V gave up 0 bases and J gave up 3 bases, with 17 bases separating them. The CDR3 coding sequence is TGTGCCAGCAGCTTAGCGGGGGGACGCAGGAGGTACACTGAAGCTTTCTTT. It encodes CASSLAGGRRRYTEAFF.

V and J are TRBV27 and TRBJ1-5, with D maybe TRBD1 (5 bases). The V gene's germline CDR1 is MNHEY and CDR2 SMNVEV (reference sequence). V lost 6 bases and J lost 2, with 11 bases in between. The CDR3 has 14 residues. CDR3 nucleotides: TGTGCCAGCAGGCTCAGGGTTGGCAATCAGCCCCAGCATTTT. Translated, it gives CASRLRVGNQPQHF.

The chain joins TRBV6-1 to TRBJ2-5, with a possible D match to TRBD1 (6 bases). Germline V gene sequence: CDR1 MNHNS, CDR2 SASEGT. This CDR3 is 14 amino acids long. V lost 9 bases to trimming and J lost 2 bases, with 16 bases between them. This chain's CDR3 is CARPRAGEQETQYF. As DNA, the CDR3 is TGTGCCAGACCCCGGGCAGGGGAACAAGAGACCCAGTACTTC.

Comments on this clone: Other DNA variants within this sample encode the same CDR3. This chain links TRBV18 with TRBJ1-1; 7 bases agree with TRBD1. The CDR3 runs 13 residues. Germline CDR1 reads KGHSH; CDR2 reads LQKENI. V was clipped by 2 bases and J by 5 bases; unmatched bases: 2. In nucleotides, the CDR3 is TGTGCCAGCTCACCAACGGACAGGACTGAAGCTTTCTTT. Its protein product is CASSPTDRTEAFF.

This clone was observed a handful of times. This sequence joins TRBV25-1 and TRBJ2-6; TRBD1 matches at 9 bases. The CDR3 contains 16 residues. V shed 7 bases, J shed 1 base, and the junction held 5 bases outside the gene matches. The germline V gene has CDR1 MGHDK and CDR2 SYGVNS. The DNA for the CDR3 is TGTGCCAGCACCGGGACAGGGAAATCTGGGGCCAACGTCCTGACTTTC. This sequence encodes CASTGTGKSGANVLTF.